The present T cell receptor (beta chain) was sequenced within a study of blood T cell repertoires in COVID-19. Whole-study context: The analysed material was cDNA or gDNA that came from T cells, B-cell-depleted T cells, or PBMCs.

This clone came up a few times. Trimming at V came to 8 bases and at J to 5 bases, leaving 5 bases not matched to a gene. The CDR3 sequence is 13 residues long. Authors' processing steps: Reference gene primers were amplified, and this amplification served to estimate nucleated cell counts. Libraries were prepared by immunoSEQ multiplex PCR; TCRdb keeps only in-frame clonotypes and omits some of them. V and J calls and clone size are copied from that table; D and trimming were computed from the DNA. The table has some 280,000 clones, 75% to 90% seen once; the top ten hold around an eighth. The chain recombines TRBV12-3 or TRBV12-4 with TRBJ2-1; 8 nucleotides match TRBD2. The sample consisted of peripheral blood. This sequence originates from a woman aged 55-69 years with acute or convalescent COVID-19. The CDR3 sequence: CASLTGGHNEQFF. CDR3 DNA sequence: TGTGCCAGCTTAACGGGAGGGCACAATGAGCAGTTCTTC.